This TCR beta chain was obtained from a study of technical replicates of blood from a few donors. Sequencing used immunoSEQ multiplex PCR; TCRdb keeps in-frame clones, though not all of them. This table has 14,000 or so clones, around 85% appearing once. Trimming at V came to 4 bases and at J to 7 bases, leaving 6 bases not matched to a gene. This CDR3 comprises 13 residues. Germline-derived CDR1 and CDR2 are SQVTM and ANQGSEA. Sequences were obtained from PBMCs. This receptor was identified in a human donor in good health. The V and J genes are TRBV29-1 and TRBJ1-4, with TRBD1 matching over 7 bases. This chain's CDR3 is CSVGAGGSEKLFF. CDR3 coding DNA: TGCAGCGTTGGCGCAGGGGGGAGTGAAAAACTGTTTTTT.